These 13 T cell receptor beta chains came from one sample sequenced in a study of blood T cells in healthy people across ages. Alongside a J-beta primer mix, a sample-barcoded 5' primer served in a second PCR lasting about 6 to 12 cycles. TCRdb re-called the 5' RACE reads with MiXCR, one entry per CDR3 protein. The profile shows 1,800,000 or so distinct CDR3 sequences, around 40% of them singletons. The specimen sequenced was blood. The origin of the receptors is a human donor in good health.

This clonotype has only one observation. The CDR3 region has the DNA TGTGCCAGCGGGACGGCGGCTAACTATGGCTACACCTTC. This sequence encodes CASGTAANYGYTF. This chain uses TRBV2 with TRBJ1-2, with TRBD1 as a possible D gene (5 bases). The V and J ends lost 8 bases and 0 bases respectively, with 10 bases between them. The CDR3 spans 13 residues. CDR1 and CDR2 from the germline V gene are SNHLY and FYNNEI.

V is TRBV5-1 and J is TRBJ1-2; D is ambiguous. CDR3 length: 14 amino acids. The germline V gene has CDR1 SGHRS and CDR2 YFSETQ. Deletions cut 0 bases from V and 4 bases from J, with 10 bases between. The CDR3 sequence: CASSLDQDLYGYTF. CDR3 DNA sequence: TGCGCCAGCAGCTTGGATCAGGACCTCTATGGCTACACCTTC. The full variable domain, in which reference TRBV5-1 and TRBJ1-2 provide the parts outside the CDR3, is KAGVTQTPRYLIKTRGQQVTLSCSPISGHRSVSWYQQTPGQGLQFLFEYFSETQRNKGNFPGRFSGRQFSNSRSEMNVSTLELGDSALYLCASSLDQDLYGYTFGSGTRLTVV.

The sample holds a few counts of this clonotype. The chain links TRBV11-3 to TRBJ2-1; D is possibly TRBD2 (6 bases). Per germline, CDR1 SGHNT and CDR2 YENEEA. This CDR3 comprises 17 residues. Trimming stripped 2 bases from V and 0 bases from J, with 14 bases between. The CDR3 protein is CASSLIGGASSYNEQFF. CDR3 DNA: TGTGCCAGCAGCTTAATTGGCGGGGCGAGCTCCTACAATGAGCAGTTCTTC.

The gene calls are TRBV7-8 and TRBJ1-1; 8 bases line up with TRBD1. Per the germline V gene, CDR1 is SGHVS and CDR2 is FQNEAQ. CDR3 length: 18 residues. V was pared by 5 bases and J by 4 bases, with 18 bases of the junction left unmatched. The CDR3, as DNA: TGTGCCAGCAGCCCTGGACAGGGAGGCGTTGGCCGGGGCACTGAAGCTTTCTTT. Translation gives CASSPGQGGVGRGTEAFF. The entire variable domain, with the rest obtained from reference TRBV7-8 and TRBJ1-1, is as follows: GAGVSQSPRYKVAKRGQDVALRCDPISGHVSLFWYQQALGQGPEFLTYFQNEAQLDKSGLPSDRFFAERPEGSVSTLKIQRTQQEDSAVYLCASSPGQGGVGRGTEAFFGQGTRLTVV.

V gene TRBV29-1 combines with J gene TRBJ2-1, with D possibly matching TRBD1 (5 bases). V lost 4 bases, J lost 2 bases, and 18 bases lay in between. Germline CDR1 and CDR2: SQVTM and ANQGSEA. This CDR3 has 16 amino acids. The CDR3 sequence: CSVASPGRDPYNEQFF. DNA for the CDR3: TGCAGCGTTGCCTCTCCCGGCAGGGATCCCTACAATGAGCAGTTCTTC.

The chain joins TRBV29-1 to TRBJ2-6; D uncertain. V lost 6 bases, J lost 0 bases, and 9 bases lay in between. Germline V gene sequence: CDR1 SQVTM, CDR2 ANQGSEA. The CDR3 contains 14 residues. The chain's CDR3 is CSVGKLSGANVLTF. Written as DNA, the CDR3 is TGCAGCGTAGGAAAACTCTCTGGGGCCAACGTCCTGACTTTC.

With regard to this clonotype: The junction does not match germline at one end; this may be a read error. The CDR3 protein is CVSSLGGTELNTEAFF. CDR3 DNA: TGTGTCAGCAGCTTAGGGGGGACAGAACTAAACACTGAAGCTTTCTTT. V usage is TRBV11-2 and J usage is TRBJ1-1, with 7 bases fitting TRBD1. CDR3 length equals 16 residues. Per the germline V gene, CDR1 is SGHAT and CDR2 is FQNNGV.

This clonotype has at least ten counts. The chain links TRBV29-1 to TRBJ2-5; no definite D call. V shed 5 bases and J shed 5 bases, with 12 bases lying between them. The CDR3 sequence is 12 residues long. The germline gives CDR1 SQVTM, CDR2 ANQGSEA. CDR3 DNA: TGCAGCGTTACCACAATAAGGGAGACCCAGTACTTC. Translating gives CSVTTIRETQYF.

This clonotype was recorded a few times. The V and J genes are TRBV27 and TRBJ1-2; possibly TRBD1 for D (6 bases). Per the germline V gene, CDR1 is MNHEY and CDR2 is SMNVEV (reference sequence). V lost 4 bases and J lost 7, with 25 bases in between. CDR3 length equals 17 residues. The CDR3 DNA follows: TGTGCCAGCAGTTCCATCGATCAATTAACAGGGTACGGTGGCTACACCTTC. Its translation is CASSSIDQLTGYGGYTF.

CDR3 loop: CASSQERQSNTEAFF. The CDR3 nucleotides read TGTGCCAGCAGCCAAGAGCGACAGTCGAACACTGAAGCTTTCTTT. V and J are TRBV4-2 and TRBJ1-1; D perhaps matches TRBD1 (5 bases). V was shortened by 0 bases and J by 1 base, with 9 bases between the two germline ends. This CDR3 is 15 amino acids long. Germline V gives CDR1 LGHNA, CDR2 YNFKEQ.

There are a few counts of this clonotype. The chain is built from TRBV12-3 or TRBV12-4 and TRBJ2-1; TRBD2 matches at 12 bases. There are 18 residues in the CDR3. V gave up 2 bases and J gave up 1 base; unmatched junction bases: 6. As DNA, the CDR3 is TGTGCCAGCAGTTTATGGACTAGCGGGGATGTGTCCTACAATGAGCAGTTCTTC. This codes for CASSLWTSGDVSYNEQFF.

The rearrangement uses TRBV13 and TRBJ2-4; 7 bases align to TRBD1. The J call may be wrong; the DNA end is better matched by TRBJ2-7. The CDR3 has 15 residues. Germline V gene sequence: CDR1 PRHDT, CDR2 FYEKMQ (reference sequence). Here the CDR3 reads CASSLWTGETYEQYF. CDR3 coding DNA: TGTGCCAGCAGCTTATGGACAGGCGAGACCTACGAGCAGTACTTC.

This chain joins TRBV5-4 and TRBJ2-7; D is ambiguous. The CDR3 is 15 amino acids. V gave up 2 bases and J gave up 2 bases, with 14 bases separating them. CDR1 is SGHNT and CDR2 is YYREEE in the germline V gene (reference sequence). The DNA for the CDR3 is TGTGCCAGCAGCTTCGACCCGCTGGGTGCCTACGAGCAGTACTTC. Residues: CASSFDPLGAYEQYF.